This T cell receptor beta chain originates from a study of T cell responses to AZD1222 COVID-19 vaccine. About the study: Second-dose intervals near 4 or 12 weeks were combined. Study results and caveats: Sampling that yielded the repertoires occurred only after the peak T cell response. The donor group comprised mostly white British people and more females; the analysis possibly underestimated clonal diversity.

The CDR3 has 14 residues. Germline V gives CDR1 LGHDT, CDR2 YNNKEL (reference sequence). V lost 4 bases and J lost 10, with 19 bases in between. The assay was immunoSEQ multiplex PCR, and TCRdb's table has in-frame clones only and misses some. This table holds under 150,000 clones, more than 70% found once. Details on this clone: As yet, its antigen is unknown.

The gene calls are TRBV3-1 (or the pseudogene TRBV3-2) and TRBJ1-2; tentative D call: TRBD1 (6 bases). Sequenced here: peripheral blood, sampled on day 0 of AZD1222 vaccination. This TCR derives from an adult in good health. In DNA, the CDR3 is TGTGCCAGCAGCCTAAGGACAGCCATGCCCTACTACACCTTC. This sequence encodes CASSLRTAMPYYTF.